These 2 T cell receptor beta chains came from one sample sequenced in a study of blood T cell repertoires in COVID-19. Measured with immunoSEQ multiplex PCR; TCRdb has only the in-frame clones, and not every one. The sample lists some 150,000 clones; around 84% were seen once. Sequenced input: peripheral blood. The receptors were gathered from a woman in her fifties or sixties with acute or convalescent COVID-19.

The chain employs TRBV19 and TRBJ2-5, with D maybe TRBD1 (7 bases). The CDR3 spans 17 residues. Per the germline V gene, CDR1 is LNHDA and CDR2 is SQIVND (reference sequence). Trimming cost V 7 bases and J 0 bases, with 21 bases left between them. The CDR3 DNA reads TGTGCCAGTAAGGGTCAGCGGGTCAGGGGGAACCAAGAGACCCAGTACTTC. It yields the protein CASKGQRVRGNQETQYF.

J is TRBJ2-2 and V is TRBV27; D is perhaps TRBD1 (5 bases). V was shortened by 5 bases and J by 3 bases, with 16 bases between the two germline ends. The CDR3 runs to 16 residues. Germline CDR1 reads MNHEY; CDR2 reads SMNVEV (reference sequence). CDR3 nucleotide sequence: TGTGCCAGCAGTCCCCCAAACAGGTTTTACACCGGGGAGCTGTTTTTT. It codes for CASSPPNRFYTGELFF.